Each of the 23 T cell receptor beta chains below was sequenced from the same sample in a study of T cell repertoires in cytomegalovirus infection. TCRdb re-called the reads with MiXCR, one entry per CDR3 protein. The table includes under 200,000 distinct CDR3 sequences, roughly 9.8% detected once. The material sequenced was PBMCs. The origin of the receptors is a human donor in good health (CMV status not recorded). Some clones in this sample may be carry-over from other donors' samples.

This clonotype was seen at least ten times. The rearrangement links TRBV27 to TRBJ2-7; 10 bases align to TRBD1. This CDR3 spans 15 amino acids. Germline V gene lookup returns CDR1 MNHEY and CDR2 SMNVEV (reference sequence). J lost 6 bases, V lost 5 bases, and 10 bases had no gene match. CDR3 region: CASSNPGQGYGEQYF. CDR3 in DNA: TGTGCCAGCAGTAACCCGGGACAGGGGTATGGCGAGCAGTACTTC.

The genes are TRBV20-1 and TRBJ2-3, with 12 bases lining up with TRBD2. Germline CDR1 is DFQATT and CDR2 is SNEGSKA (reference sequence). The CDR3 is 17 amino acids. The V gene end was trimmed by 3 bases and the J gene end by 0 bases; junction bases not matched to a gene: 7. Here the CDR3 DNA reads TGCAGTGCTAGCGCTACTGGGACTAGCGGGAGCACAGATACGCAGTATTTT. Translating it yields CSASATGTSGSTDTQYF.

This clonotype appeared many times. This chain connects TRBV2 to TRBJ1-5; 10 bases fit TRBD1. The V gene's germline CDR1 is SNHLY and CDR2 FYNNEI. The CDR3 sequence is 15 residues long. Trimming took 6 bases from V and 4 from J; bases not matched to a gene: 6. Written as DNA, the CDR3 is TGTGCCAGCAGGGGGACAGGGGAGGGAAATCAGCCCCAGCATTTT. Translating it yields CASRGTGEGNQPQHF.

V gene TRBV18 combines with J gene TRBJ2-7; D call uncertain. V gave up 7 bases and J gave up 3 bases, with 13 bases separating them. CDR1 and CDR2 from the germline V gene are KGHSH and LQKENI. The CDR3 consists of 13 residues. CDR3 protein: CASLPQDRYEQYF. CDR3 nucleotide sequence: TGTGCCAGCTTACCGCAAGATCGCTACGAGCAGTACTTC.

Many counts were recorded for this clonotype. The V call is TRBV28, the J call TRBJ1-6; no reliable D call. Germline CDR1 reads MDHEN; CDR2 reads SYDVKM. Trimming removed 3 bases from V and 11 bases from J, with 14 bases in between. This CDR3 contains 14 residues. The CDR3 sequence is CASSFQREAPPLHF. The CDR3 coding sequence is TGTGCCAGCAGTTTTCAAAGGGAGGCCCCACCCCTCCACTTT.

In its sample, this clonotype was seen many times. This sequence joins TRBV20-1 and TRBJ1-3; D not certain. V lost 5 bases and J 3 bases, leaving 8 bases between the germline ends. This CDR3 comprises 12 residues. Germline assignment: CDR1 DFQATT and CDR2 SNEGSKA (reference sequence). The CDR3 region is CSARTDGNTIYF. The CDR3 bases are TGCAGTGCTCGAACAGATGGAAACACCATATATTTT.

This clonotype was observed many times. V and J are TRBV7-8 and TRBJ2-7, with a possible D match to TRBD2 (6 bases). The V end was cut by 5 bases, the J end by 4 bases, with 21 bases between. Germline loops: CDR1 SGHVS, CDR2 FQNEAQ. The CDR3 has 16 amino acids. CDR3 nucleotides: TGTGCCAGCAGCCTACCGTCGCGGGGCGCGGGGTACGAGCAGTACTTC. As protein: CASSLPSRGAGYEQYF.

The rearrangement links TRBV29-1 to TRBJ2-1; 8 bases map to TRBD2. CDR1 and CDR2 from the germline V gene are SQVTM and ANQGSEA. V was pared by 7 bases and J by 4 bases, with 6 bases of the junction left unmatched. The CDR3 is 13 residues long. CDR3 bases: TGCAGCGGCCTGGGACTAGGGTACAATGAGCAGTTCTTC. This translates into CSGLGLGYNEQFF.

This clonotype was seen repeatedly, ten times or more. This chain connects TRBV25-1 to TRBJ1-1; D is unresolved. Per germline, CDR1 MGHDK and CDR2 SYGVNS. The CDR3 consists of 12 residues. V was shortened by 3 bases and J by 4 bases, with 6 bases between the two germline ends. The CDR3: CASSDGPTEAFF. CDR3 nucleotide sequence: TGTGCCAGCAGTGATGGGCCCACTGAAGCTTTCTTT.

In its sample, this clonotype was seen a few times. A read error may produce the germline difference seen at one junction end. The chain couples TRBV4-3 to TRBJ2-7; 9 bases are a match to TRBD2. The germline CDR1 and CDR2 sequences are LGHNA and YSLEER. The CDR3 contains 16 residues. This CDR3 is CASSQDKLAGRYVQYF. The CDR3 nucleotides read TGCGCCAGCAGCCAAGATAAGCTAGCGGGACGGTACGTGCAGTACTTC.

V gene TRBV19 combines with J gene TRBJ2-7; 7 nucleotides line up with TRBD2. Looked up from germline, CDR1 is LNHDA and CDR2 is SQIVND (reference sequence). J was trimmed by 6 bases and V by 8 bases; bases with no gene match: 13. The CDR3 has 14 amino acids. CDR3: CASQTTGRSFEQYF. CDR3 bases: TGTGCCAGTCAGACCACCGGGAGGTCTTTCGAGCAGTACTTC.

The chain recombines TRBV29-1 with TRBJ2-5, with 7 bases aligning to TRBD2. Germline V CDR1 and CDR2: SQVTM, ANQGSEA. CDR3 length: 13 residues. The junction had 3 bases not matched to a gene; V was cut back by 3 bases and J by 2 bases. This chain's CDR3 is CSVEGLLQETQYF. The CDR3 coding sequence is TGCAGCGTTGAGGGACTATTACAAGAGACCCAGTACTTC.

The chain links TRBV29-1 to TRBJ2-2, with 9 bases lining up with TRBD1. CDR1 and CDR2 (germline): SQVTM, ANQGSEA. J lost 4 bases, V lost 7 bases, and 10 bases had no gene match. The CDR3 consists of 15 residues. The CDR3 loop reads CSATSGQGGTGELFF. The CDR3 coding sequence is TGCAGCGCCACATCGGGACAGGGTGGCACCGGGGAGCTGTTTTTT.

The gene calls are TRBV5-4 and TRBJ2-4; D not resolved. There are 14 residues in the CDR3. Germline lookup yields CDR1 SGHNT and CDR2 YYREEE (reference sequence). V lost 0 bases to trimming and J lost 5 bases, with 9 bases between them. The CDR3 protein is CASSLGDLENIQYF. Written as DNA, the CDR3 is TGTGCCAGCAGCTTGGGTGACCTAGAAAACATTCAGTACTTC. The full variable domain, rest sourced from reference TRBV5-4 and TRBJ2-4, is ETGVTQSPTHLIKTRGQQVTLRCSSQSGHNTVSWYQQALGQGPQFIFQYYREEENGRGNFPPRFSGLQFPNYSSELNVNALELDDSALYLCASSLGDLENIQYFGAGTRLSVL.

The J gene is TRBJ2-1, the V gene TRBV20-1; TRBD2 matches at 12 bases. CDR1 and CDR2 from the germline V gene are DFQATT and SNEGSKA (reference sequence). This CDR3 comprises 15 residues. The trim removed 6 bases at V and 12 bases at J, leaving 15 bases unmatched. This CDR3 reads CSAYSSGRAFDGQFF. In DNA form, the CDR3 reads TGCAGTGCGTACTCTAGCGGGAGGGCGTTCGATGGGCAGTTCTTC.

This clonotype was seen at least ten times. This CDR3 reads CASSASQDPGRSTDTQYF. Here the CDR3 DNA reads TGTGCCAGCAGCGCCAGCCAGGATCCGGGGAGAAGCACAGATACGCAGTATTTT. This chain links TRBV7-6 with TRBJ2-3; perhaps TRBD2 as D (5 bases). This CDR3 region has 18 residues. V was shortened by 5 bases and J by 0 bases, with 21 bases between the two germline ends. Germline assignment: CDR1 SGHVS and CDR2 FNYEAQ. The entire variable domain, with the rest obtained from reference TRBV7-6 and TRBJ2-3, is as follows: GAGVSQSPRYKVTKRGQDVALRCDPISGHVSLYWYRQALGQGPEFLTYFNYEAQQDKSGLPNDRFSAERPEGSISTLTIQRTEQRDSAMYRCASSASQDPGRSTDTQYFGPGTRLTVL.

This clonotype was picked up a small number of times. The chain is built from TRBV4-3 and TRBJ1-5; 8 bases match TRBD1. V trimming: 10 bases; J trimming: 1 base; junction bases outside the gene matches: 6. CDR1 is LGHNA, CDR2 YSLEER, per germline. There are 14 residues in the CDR3. This chain's CDR3 is CATDRGGSNQPQHF. DNA for the CDR3: TGCGCCACTGACAGGGGCGGCAGCAATCAGCCCCAGCATTTT.

This chain connects TRBV13 to TRBJ1-3; D is unresolved. The CDR3 extends over 12 amino acids. CDR1 and CDR2 (germline): PRHDT, FYEKMQ (reference sequence). V was cut by 7 bases and J by 4 bases, with 8 bases left in between. CDR3: CASTSVGNTIYF. CDR3 bases: TGTGCCAGCACCTCGGTGGGAAACACCATATATTTT.

The chain couples TRBV2 to TRBJ2-2; D perhaps matches TRBD1 (6 bases). The CDR3 totals 13 residues. V gave up 8 bases and J gave up 0 bases, with 7 bases separating them. Germline V gives CDR1 SNHLY, CDR2 FYNNEI. The CDR3 here is CASAGANTGELFF. CDR3 bases: TGTGCCAGCGCAGGGGCGAACACCGGGGAGCTGTTTTTT.

V usage is TRBV2 and J usage is TRBJ2-6, with 8 bases aligning to TRBD1. Germline V CDR1 and CDR2: SNHLY, FYNNEI. With 8 bases clipped from V and 0 bases from J, the junction kept 15 bases outside the gene matches. The CDR3 has 19 amino acids. CDR3 in amino acids: CASRDRHKSSGSGANVLTF. DNA for the CDR3: TGTGCCAGCCGGGACAGGCACAAAAGCTCTGGCTCTGGGGCCAACGTCCTGACTTTC.

The J gene is TRBJ2-5, the V gene TRBV11-2, with TRBD1 as a possible D gene (6 bases). Trimming took off 1 base at V and 2 bases at J, with 14 bases between the two ends. Germline CDR1 is SGHAT and CDR2 is FQNNGV. The CDR3 is 16 residues long. CDR3 sequence reads: CASSLVPGARQETQYF. For the CDR3, the DNA is TGTGCCAGCAGCTTAGTGCCAGGGGCTAGACAAGAGACCCAGTACTTC.

This clonotype was observed at least ten times. The junction shows a germline mismatch at one end, possibly a read error. J is TRBJ2-2 and V is TRBV7-2, with 10 bases aligning to TRBD2. CDR1 SGHTA and CDR2 FQGNSA come from the germline V gene. The CDR3 contains 15 residues. Written as DNA, the CDR3 is TGTGCCAGCAGCTCGGGACTAGCGAAGACCGGGGAGCTGTTTTTT. Amino acid sequence: CASSSGLAKTGELFF.

This clonotype appeared many times. The CDR3 coding sequence is TGCAGTGCGCGCTGGGAGGGGGCGCACACTGAAGCTTTCTTT. Its protein is CSARWEGAHTEAFF. The chain uses TRBV20-1 and TRBJ1-1; 7 bases line up with TRBD1. The CDR3 sequence is 14 residues long. V was pared by 6 bases and J by 3 bases, with 10 bases of the junction left unmatched. Per the germline V gene, CDR1 is DFQATT and CDR2 is SNEGSKA (reference sequence).